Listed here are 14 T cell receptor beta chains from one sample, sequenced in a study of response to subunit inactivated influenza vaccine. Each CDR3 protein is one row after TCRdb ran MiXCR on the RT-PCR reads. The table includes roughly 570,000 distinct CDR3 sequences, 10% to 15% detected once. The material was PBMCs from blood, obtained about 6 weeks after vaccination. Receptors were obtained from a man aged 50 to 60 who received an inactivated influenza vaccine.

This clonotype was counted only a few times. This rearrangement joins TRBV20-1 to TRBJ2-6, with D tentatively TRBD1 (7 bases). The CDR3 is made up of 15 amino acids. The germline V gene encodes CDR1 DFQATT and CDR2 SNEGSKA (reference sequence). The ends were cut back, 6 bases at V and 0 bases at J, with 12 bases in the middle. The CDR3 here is CSASGGNSGANVLTF. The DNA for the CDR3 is TGCAGTGCGTCAGGGGGGAACTCTGGGGCCAACGTCCTGACTTTC.

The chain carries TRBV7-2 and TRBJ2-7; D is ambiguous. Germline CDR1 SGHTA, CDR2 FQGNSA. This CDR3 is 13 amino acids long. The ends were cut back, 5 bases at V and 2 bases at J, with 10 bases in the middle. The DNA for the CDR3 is TGTGCCAGCAGCCCTCAGCCCCCCTACGAGCAGTACTTC. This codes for CASSPQPPYEQYF.

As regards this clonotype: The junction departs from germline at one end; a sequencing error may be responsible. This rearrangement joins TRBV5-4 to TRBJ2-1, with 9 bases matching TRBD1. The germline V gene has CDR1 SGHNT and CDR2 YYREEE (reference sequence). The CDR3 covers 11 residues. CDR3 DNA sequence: TGTGCCAGCGGACACGGGACAGGGAGACTCTTC. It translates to CASGHGTGRLF.

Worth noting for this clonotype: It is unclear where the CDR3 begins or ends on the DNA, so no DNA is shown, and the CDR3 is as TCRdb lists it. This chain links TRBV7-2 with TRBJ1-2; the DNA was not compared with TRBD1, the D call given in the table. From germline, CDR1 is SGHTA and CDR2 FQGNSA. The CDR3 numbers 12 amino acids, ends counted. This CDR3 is CASSFGQGANTF.

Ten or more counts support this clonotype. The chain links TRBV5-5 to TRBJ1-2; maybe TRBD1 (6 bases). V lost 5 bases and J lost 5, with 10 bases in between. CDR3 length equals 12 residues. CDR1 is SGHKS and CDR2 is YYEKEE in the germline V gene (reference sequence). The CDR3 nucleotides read TGTGCCAGCAGTCCAACAGGGTATGGCTACACCTTC. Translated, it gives CASSPTGYGYTF.

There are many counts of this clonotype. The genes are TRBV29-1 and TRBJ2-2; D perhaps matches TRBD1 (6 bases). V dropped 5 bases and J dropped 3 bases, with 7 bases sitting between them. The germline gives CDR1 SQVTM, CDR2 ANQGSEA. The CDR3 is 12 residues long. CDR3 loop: CSVHRDTGELFF. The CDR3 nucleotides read TGCAGCGTTCACAGGGACACCGGGGAGCTGTTTTTT.

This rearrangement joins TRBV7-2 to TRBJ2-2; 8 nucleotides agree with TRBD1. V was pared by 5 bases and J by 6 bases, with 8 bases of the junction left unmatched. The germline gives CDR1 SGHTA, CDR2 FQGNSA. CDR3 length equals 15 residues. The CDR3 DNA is TGTGCCAGCAGCGCACACTTGACAGGGGCCGGGGAGCTGTTTTTT. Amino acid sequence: CASSAHLTGAGELFF.

The CDR3 DNA follows: TGCGCCAGCCGGGACCGCAAACGCTACAATGAGCAGTTCTTC. Translated: CASRDRKRYNEQFF. The chain employs TRBV5-1 and TRBJ2-1; TRBD1 or TRBD2 may be the D gene (5 bases each). The CDR3 has 14 residues. Germline V CDR1 and CDR2: SGHRS, YFSETQ. The ends were cut back, 7 bases at V and 3 bases at J, with 14 bases in the middle. The whole variable domain, remainder taken from reference TRBV5-1 and TRBJ2-1, is KAGVTQTPRYLIKTRGQQVTLSCSPISGHRSVSWYQQTPGQGLQFLFEYFSETQRNKGNFPGRFSGRQFSNSRSEMNVSTLELGDSALYLCASRDRKRYNEQFFGPGTRLTVL.

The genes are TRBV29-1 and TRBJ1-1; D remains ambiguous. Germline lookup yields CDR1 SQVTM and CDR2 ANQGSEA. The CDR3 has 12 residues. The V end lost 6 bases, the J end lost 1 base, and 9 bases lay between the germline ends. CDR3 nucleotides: TGCAGCGTCCTGACCGGGAACACTGAAGCTTTCTTT. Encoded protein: CSVLTGNTEAFF.

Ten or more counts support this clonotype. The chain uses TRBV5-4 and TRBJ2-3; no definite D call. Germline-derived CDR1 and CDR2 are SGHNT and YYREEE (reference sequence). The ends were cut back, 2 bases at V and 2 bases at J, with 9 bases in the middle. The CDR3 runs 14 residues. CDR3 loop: CASSLGPVTDTQYF. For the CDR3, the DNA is TGTGCCAGCAGCTTAGGACCAGTCACAGATACGCAGTATTTT. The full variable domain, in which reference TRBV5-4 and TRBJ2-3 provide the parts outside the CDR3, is ETGVTQSPTHLIKTRGQQVTLRCSSQSGHNTVSWYQQALGQGPQFIFQYYREEENGRGNFPPRFSGLQFPNYSSELNVNALELDDSALYLCASSLGPVTDTQYFGPGTRLTVL.

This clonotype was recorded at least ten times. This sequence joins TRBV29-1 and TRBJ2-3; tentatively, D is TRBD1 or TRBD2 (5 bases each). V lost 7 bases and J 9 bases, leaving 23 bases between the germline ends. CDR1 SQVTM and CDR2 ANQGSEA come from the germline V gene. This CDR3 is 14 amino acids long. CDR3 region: CSAMLGAEVGTQYF. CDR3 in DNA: TGCAGCGCTATGCTAGGGGCGGAGGTTGGGACGCAGTATTTT.

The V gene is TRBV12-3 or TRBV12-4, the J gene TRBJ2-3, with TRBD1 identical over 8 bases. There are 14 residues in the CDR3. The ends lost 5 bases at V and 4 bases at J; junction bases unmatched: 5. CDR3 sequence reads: CASSPDRVPDTQYF. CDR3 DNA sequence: TGTGCCAGCAGTCCGGACAGGGTCCCAGATACGCAGTATTTT.

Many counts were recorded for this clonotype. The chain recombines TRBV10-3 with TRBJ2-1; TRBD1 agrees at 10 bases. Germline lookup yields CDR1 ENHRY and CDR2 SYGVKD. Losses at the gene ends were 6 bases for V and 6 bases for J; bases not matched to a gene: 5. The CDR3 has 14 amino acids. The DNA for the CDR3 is TGTGCCATCAGGGACGGGACAGGGGCCAATGAGCAGTTCTTC. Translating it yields CAIRDGTGANEQFF.

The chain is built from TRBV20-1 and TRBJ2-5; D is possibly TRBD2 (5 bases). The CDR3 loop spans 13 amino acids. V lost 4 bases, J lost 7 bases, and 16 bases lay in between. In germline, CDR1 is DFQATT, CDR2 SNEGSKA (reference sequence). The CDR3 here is CSAIETTSGTQYF. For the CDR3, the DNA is TGCAGTGCTATAGAGACTACCTCAGGGACCCAGTACTTC.